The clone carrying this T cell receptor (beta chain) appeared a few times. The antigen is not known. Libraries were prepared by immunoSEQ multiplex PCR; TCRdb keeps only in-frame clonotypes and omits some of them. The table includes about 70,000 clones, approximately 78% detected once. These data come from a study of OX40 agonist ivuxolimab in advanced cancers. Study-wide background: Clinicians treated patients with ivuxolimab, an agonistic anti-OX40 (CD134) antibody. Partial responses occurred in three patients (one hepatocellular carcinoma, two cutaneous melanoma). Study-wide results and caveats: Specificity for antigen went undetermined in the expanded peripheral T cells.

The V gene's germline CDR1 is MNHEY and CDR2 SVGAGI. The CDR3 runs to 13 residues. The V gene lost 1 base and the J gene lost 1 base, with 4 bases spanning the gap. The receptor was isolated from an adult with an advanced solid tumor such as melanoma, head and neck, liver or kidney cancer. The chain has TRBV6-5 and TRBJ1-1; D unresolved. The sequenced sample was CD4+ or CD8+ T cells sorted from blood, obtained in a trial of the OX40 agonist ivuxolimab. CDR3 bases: TGTGCCAGCAGTTACTGGGCGAACACTGAAGCTTTCTTT. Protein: CASSYWANTEAFF.